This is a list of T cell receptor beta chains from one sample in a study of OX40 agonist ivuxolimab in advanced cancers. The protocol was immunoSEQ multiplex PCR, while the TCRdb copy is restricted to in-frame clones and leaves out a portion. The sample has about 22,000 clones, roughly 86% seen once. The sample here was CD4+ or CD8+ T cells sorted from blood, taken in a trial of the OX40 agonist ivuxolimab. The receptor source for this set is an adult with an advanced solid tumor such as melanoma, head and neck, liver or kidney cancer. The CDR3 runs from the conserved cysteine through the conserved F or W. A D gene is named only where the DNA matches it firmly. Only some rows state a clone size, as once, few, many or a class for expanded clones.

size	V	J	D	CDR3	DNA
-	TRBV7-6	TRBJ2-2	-	CASSLLVLGLGETNTGELFF	TGTGCCAGCAGCTTACTAGTGCTGGGATTAGGAGAAACGAACACCGGGGAGCTGTTTTTT
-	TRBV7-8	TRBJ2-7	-	CASSHHREDVTYEQYF	TGTGCCAGCAGCCACCACAGGGAAGATGTGACCTACGAGCAGTACTTC
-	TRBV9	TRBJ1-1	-	CASSVALGGNTEAFF	TGTGCCAGCAGCGTAGCTCTGGGGGGGAACACTGAAGCTTTCTTT
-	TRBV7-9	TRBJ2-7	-	CASSLVYGSLPYEQYF	TGTGCCAGCAGCTTAGTTTACGGTAGTTTACCCTACGAGCAGTACTTC
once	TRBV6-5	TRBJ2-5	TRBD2	CASSLGLAEETQYF	TGTGCCAGCAGTTTGGGACTAGCGGAAGAGACCCAGTACTTC
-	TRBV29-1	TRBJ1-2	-	CSVEDDLNYGYTF	TGCAGCGTTGAAGACGATCTAAACTATGGCTACACCTTC
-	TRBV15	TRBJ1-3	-	CATSRESGFWVSSGNTIYF	TGTGCCACCAGCAGAGAGAGCGGTTTCTGGGTGAGCTCTGGAAACACCATATATTTT
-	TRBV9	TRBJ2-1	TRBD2	CASSVDLTSGVYNEQFF	TGTGCCAGCAGCGTAGATTTAACTAGCGGGGTTTACAATGAGCAGTTCTTC
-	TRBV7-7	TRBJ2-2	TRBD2	CASSFPGLAPCVTGELFF	TGTGCTAGCAGCTTTCCGGGACTAGCGCCATGCGTCACCGGGGAGCTGTTTTTT
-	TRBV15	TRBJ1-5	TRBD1	CATSVKGARDSNQPQHF	TGTGCCACCAGCGTAAAGGGGGCGCGGGATAGCAATCAGCCCCAGCATTTT
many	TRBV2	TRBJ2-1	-	CASRRGAINEQFF	TGTGCCAGCAGGAGGGGGGCTATTAATGAGCAGTTCTTC
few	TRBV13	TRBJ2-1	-	CASSLLGEYVNEQFF	TGTGCCAGCAGCTTATTGGGGGAGTATGTGAATGAGCAGTTCTTC
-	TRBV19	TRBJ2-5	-	CASSMGAGAMPETQYF	TGTGCCAGTAGTATGGGGGCCGGTGCAATGCCAGAGACCCAGTACTTC
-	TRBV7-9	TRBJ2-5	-	CASSYPGQETQYF	TGTGCCAGCAGCTACCCGGGACAAGAGACCCAGTACTTC
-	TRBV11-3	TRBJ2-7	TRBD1	CASSLRSGQGSIYEQYF	TGTGCCAGCAGCTTGAGGAGTGGACAGGGGTCCATCTACGAGCAGTACTTC
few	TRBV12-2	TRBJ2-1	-	CASRYSGRARNEQFF	TGTGCAAGTCGCTATAGCGGGAGGGCCAGGAATGAGCAGTTCTTC
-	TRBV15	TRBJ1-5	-	CATEQPQHF	TGTGCCACCGAACAGCCCCAGCATTTT
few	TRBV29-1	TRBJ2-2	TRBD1	CSVVGQSGELFF	TGCAGCGTTGTGGGACAGTCCGGGGAGCTGTTTTTT
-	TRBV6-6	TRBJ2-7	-	CASSYSRSYEQYF	TGTGCCAGCAGTTACTCGAGGTCCTACGAGCAGTACTTC
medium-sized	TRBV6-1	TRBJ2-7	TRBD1	CASTPGWTGGEEQYF	TGTGCCAGCACCCCAGGCTGGACAGGGGGCGAAGAGCAGTACTTC
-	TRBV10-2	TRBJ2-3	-	CASRSRDTQYF	TGCGCCAGCAGATCAAGAGATACGCAGTATTTT
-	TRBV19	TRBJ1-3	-	CASTPRLNSGNTIYF	TGTGCCAGTACCCCCCGACTGAACTCTGGAAACACCATATATTTT
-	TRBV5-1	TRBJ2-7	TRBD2	CASSLTGAGTSTYEQYF	TGCGCCAGCAGCCTTACAGGGGCCGGGACTAGCACCTACGAGCAGTACTTC
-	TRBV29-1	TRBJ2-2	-	CSVREPSANTGELFF	TGCAGCGTCCGGGAGCCTAGCGCGAACACCGGGGAGCTGTTTTTT
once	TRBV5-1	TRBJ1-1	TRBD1	CASSAGRGPNTEAFF	TGCGCCAGCAGCGCGGGCAGGGGGCCCAACACTGAAGCTTTCTTT
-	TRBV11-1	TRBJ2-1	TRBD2	CASSLGWTSPYNEQFF	TGTGCCAGCAGCTTAGGGTGGACTAGCCCCTACAATGAGCAGTTCTTC
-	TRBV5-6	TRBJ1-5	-	CASSPGTSSNQPQHF	TGTGCCAGCAGCCCTGGGACATCTAGCAATCAGCCCCAGCATTTT
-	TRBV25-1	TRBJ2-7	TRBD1	CASSPRTGESVEQYF	TGTGCCAGCAGTCCACGGACAGGGGAAAGCGTCGAGCAGTACTTC
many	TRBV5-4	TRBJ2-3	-	CASSEPGLQSTDTQYF	TGTGCCAGCAGCGAACCGGGACTCCAAAGCACAGATACGCAGTATTTT
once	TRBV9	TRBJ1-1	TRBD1	CASSLSGDSEAFF	TGTGCCAGCAGCTTGAGTGGGGACAGTGAAGCTTTCTTT
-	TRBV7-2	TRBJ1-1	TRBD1	CASSGDSHTKTEAFF	TGTGCCAGCAGCGGGGACAGTCATACGAAAACTGAAGCTTTCTTT
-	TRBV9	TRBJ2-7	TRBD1	CASSVGDRGYEQYF	TGTGCCAGCAGCGTAGGGGACAGGGGGTACGAGCAGTACTTC
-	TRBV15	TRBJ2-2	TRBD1	CATSRPPPGQGELFF	TGTGCCACCAGCAGACCTCCACCGGGACAGGGGGAGCTGTTTTTT
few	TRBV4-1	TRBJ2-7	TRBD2	CASSFQGGSGSLSYEQYF	TGCGCCAGCAGCTTCCAAGGGGGTAGCGGGAGCCTCTCCTACGAGCAGTACTTC